Detailed here is one TCR beta chain. This clonotype appeared many times. Its antigen is still unknown. Within one base of it there is no much larger clone, and no base qualities were kept. The sample is drawn from a study of glioma-infiltrating T cells listed by TCRdb under 2016. For context, the study as a whole: Sequencing of TCR alpha- and beta-chain repertoires was performed on glioma tissue, on non-neoplastic brain tissue, and on matched peripheral blood mononuclear cells. To gauge divergence between tissue and blood T-cell populations, every tissue-infiltrating repertoire was compared against the peripheral blood repertoire from the same patient. Three low-grade glioma patients, eight or nine primary glioblastoma patients and three non-glioma patients contributing non-neoplastic brain tissue were included in the paired cohort. What the research found in general, with its limitations: VJ-independent divergence between tissue and blood was found to be below expectation in non-neoplastic patients but above expectation in all gliomas, particularly low-grade gliomas. Group comparisons rested on small numbers: three non-neoplastic, three low-grade glioma and 7 or 8 glioblastoma patients. Very few CDR3 sequences were found to be shared between tissue and blood, and this scarcity was attributed to high CDR3 diversity and limited sampling.

Trimming takes 4 bases off V and 1 base off J; junction bases not matched to a gene: 3. CDR1 and CDR2 were assigned from the germline V gene as KGHSH and LQKENI. From its cysteine to its phenylalanine, the CDR3 spans 15 amino acids. Of all the DNA, just the CDR3 is kept, 45 bases in frame from base 1. The iRepertoire nested amplicon-rescue multiplex PCR (arm-PCR) platform was used to amplify TCR alpha and beta CDR3 regions from RNA. For one-step reverse transcription and amplification, roughly 100-450 ng of tissue mRNA or PBMC total RNA was used as input. Following bead purification, Illumina adapters were added by a secondary multiplex PCR, and the libraries were gel-purified between 200 and 400 bp. Internal 6-nucleotide barcodes were carried by the libraries and were used for demultiplexing. Sequencing of the libraries was done on an Illumina MiSeq using 2x220 or 2x250 nucleotide paired-end reads. The original methods were these. Paired reads were merged using FLASH 1.2.11 and aligned with BWA-MEM to the GRCh37 human genome, and TRA and TRB reads were then extracted. For V and J assignment, an IMGT-derived reference of cassette sequences and CDR3 motifs that included pseudogenes was used. Three-frame translation of reads was performed, and productive CDR3s were defined as those with a C...FGXG motif and no stop codons. Unique combinations of V-J cassette pair and CDR3 amino acid sequence were defined as clonotypes. Hamming distance filtering was applied to reads, with thresholds set by the sequence error rate of each sample in mapped regions. TCRdb handled the public reads itself, with Q25 trimming in fastp and clone calling in MiXCR, and kept productive beta chains. Records with the same CDR3 protein are collapsed into one entry carrying the most frequent genes and DNA. TCRdb's processing, not the authors' own work, is the source of the V and J calls. The sample records 100,000 to 150,000 distinct CDR3 sequences, about 23% of which are singletons. Jointly, the top ten make up approximately 14% of the sample.

The chain uses TRBV18 and TRBJ1-1; 10 nucleotides in the junction match TRBD1. Sequenced sample: glioma tissue, nonneoplastic brain tissue, or PBMCs (not recorded which). The sequence came from a human donor with low-grade glioma or glioblastoma, undergoing nonglioma brain surgery, or in good health (not recorded which). Read as DNA, the sequence is TGTGCCAGCTCACGGGACAGGGGCCAGAACACTGAAGCTTTCTTT. Protein translation: CASSRDRGQNTEAFF.